The 22 T cell receptor beta chains given below trace back to one sample, sequenced in a study of radiotherapy plus CTLA-4 blockade in lung cancer. Produced via immunoSEQ multiplex PCR; TCRdb's table is partial and in-frame only. The profile shows about 48,000 clones, about 86% of them singletons. The specimen comprised peripheral blood, sampled from a patient treated with radiotherapy plus ipilimumab. Receptor source: a human donor with non-small cell lung cancer that progressed on radiotherapy plus ipilimumab. Some clones in this sample may be carry-over from other donors' samples.

This chain connects TRBV5-1 to TRBJ1-2, with TRBD1 identical over 11 bases. The CDR3 is 13 amino acids. J lost 7 bases, V lost 4 bases, and 3 bases had no gene match. Germline V CDR1 and CDR2: SGHRS, YFSETQ. Here the CDR3 DNA reads TGCGCCAGCAGCATCGGGACAGGGGGTGGCTACACCTTC. Amino acid sequence: CASSIGTGGGYTF. The full variable domain, in which reference TRBV5-1 and TRBJ1-2 provide the parts outside the CDR3, is KAGVTQTPRYLIKTRGQQVTLSCSPISGHRSVSWYQQTPGQGLQFLFEYFSETQRNKGNFPGRFSGRQFSNSRSEMNVSTLELGDSALYLCASSIGTGGGYTFGSGTRLTVV.

The rearrangement joins TRBV5-1 to TRBJ1-1; TRBD1 might be the D (6 bases). The V end lost 4 bases, the J end lost 0 bases, and 10 bases lay between the germline ends. Germline CDR1 and CDR2: SGHRS and YFSETQ. The CDR3 consists of 14 residues. In DNA form, the CDR3 reads TGCGCCAGCAGCCAGGACAGCATGAACACTGAAGCTTTCTTT. Its translation: CASSQDSMNTEAFF.

The CDR3 DNA is TGTGCCTGGAGTACAGGGGGAGAGCAGTACTTC. Protein product: CAWSTGGEQYF. The J gene is TRBJ2-7, the V gene TRBV30; the match to TRBD1 covers 8 bases. The CDR3 runs 11 residues. Trimming at V came to 2 bases and at J to 7 bases, leaving 1 base not matched to a gene. Germline CDR1 is GTSNPN and CDR2 is SVGIG (reference sequence).

This sequence joins TRBV5-4 and TRBJ1-3; D possibly corresponds to TRBD1 (6 bases). The length of the CDR3 is 14 residues. V was clipped by 4 bases and J by 3 bases, with 11 bases between them. CDR1 and CDR2 from the germline V gene are SGHNT and YYREEE (reference sequence). The CDR3 protein is CASSPADSGNTIYF. The CDR3 bases are TGTGCCAGCAGCCCGGCGGACAGTGGAAACACCATATATTTT.

This chain joins TRBV29-1 and TRBJ1-1, with D tentatively TRBD1 (6 bases). This CDR3 is built from 12 residues. The germline V gene encodes CDR1 SQVTM and CDR2 ANQGSEA. Trimming removed 4 bases at V and 5 bases at J, with 11 bases between. The CDR3 reads CSVVRGRTEAFF. The CDR3 region has the DNA TGCAGCGTTGTCAGGGGTCGGACTGAAGCTTTCTTT.

The gene calls are TRBV9 and TRBJ2-3, with D perhaps TRBD2 (5 bases). The CDR3 has 17 residues. V gave up 4 bases and J gave up 1 base, with 19 bases separating them. Per the germline V gene, CDR1 is SGDLS and CDR2 is YYNGEE. CDR3 coding DNA: TGTGCCAGCAGCCCCCGAGGTAGGGAGCGCCGCACAGATACGCAGTATTTT. Encoded protein: CASSPRGRERRTDTQYF.

V usage is TRBV9 and J usage is TRBJ1-1, with D unresolved. The CDR3 is 14 residues long. V lost 2 bases, J lost 2 bases, and 10 bases lay in between. CDR1 is SGDLS and CDR2 is YYNGEE in the germline V gene. Written as DNA, the CDR3 is TGTGCCAGCAGCGTGGGAGATTCAAACACTGAAGCTTTCTTT. Amino acid sequence: CASSVGDSNTEAFF.

The chain combines TRBV5-1 with TRBJ2-5; D may be TRBD1 (6 bases). This CDR3 has 15 residues. The germline gives CDR1 SGHRS, CDR2 YFSETQ. Deletions cut 4 bases from V and 4 bases from J, with 17 bases between. This CDR3 is CASSKTTGIVETQYF. In DNA form, the CDR3 reads TGCGCCAGCAGCAAAACTACAGGGATTGTAGAGACCCAGTACTTC.

The chain has TRBV5-1 and TRBJ2-1, with 7 bases aligning to TRBD2. J lost 0 bases, V lost 2 bases, and 17 bases had no gene match. Germline CDR1 is SGHRS and CDR2 is YFSETQ. The CDR3 runs to 20 residues. The CDR3 DNA follows: TGCGCCAGCAGCTTTGATATTGGGCTAGCGGCGAGAAGCTCCTACAATGAGCAGTTCTTC. Encoded protein: CASSFDIGLAARSSYNEQFF.

This chain joins TRBV19 and TRBJ1-1; 7 nucleotides agree with TRBD1. The CDR3 consists of 14 residues. Germline lookup yields CDR1 LNHDA and CDR2 SQIVND (reference sequence). With V trimmed by 5 bases and J by 0 bases, 3 bases remained unmatched. Here the CDR3 DNA reads TGTGCCAGTAGTGCAACAGGGGTGAACACTGAAGCTTTCTTT. Protein: CASSATGVNTEAFF.

The rearrangement uses TRBV19 and TRBJ1-2; a possible D gene is TRBD1 (6 bases). The CDR3 has 15 amino acids. Between the trimmed V and J ends, which lost 7 bases and 5 bases, there was a span of 20 bases. The germline gives CDR1 LNHDA, CDR2 SQIVND (reference sequence). The CDR3 DNA follows: TGTGCCAGTAACTATGAAACAGGGAAAGGGTATGGCTACACCTTC. This codes for CASNYETGKGYGYTF.

The CDR3 region is CASSLELARPQYF. The CDR3 region has the DNA TGCGCCAGCAGCCTGGAACTAGCAAGGCCGCAGTATTTT. J is TRBJ2-3 and V is TRBV5-1; D perhaps matches TRBD2 (6 bases). The CDR3 runs to 13 residues. Germline loops: CDR1 SGHRS, CDR2 YFSETQ. V lost 4 bases, J lost 10 bases, and 16 bases lay in between.

This sequence joins TRBV27 and TRBJ1-5, with 8 positions matching TRBD1. V lost 6 bases, J lost 8 bases, and 6 bases stayed unmatched. Germline V CDR1 and CDR2: MNHEY, SMNVEV (reference sequence). This CDR3 is built from 13 residues. CDR3 in DNA: TGTGCCAGCAGACCTACAGGGGGGGAGCCCCAGCATTTT. It codes for CASRPTGGEPQHF.

This chain joins TRBV9 and TRBJ1-3, with TRBD1 matching 8 bases. Germline V gene lookup returns CDR1 SGDLS and CDR2 YYNGEE. The CDR3 spans 15 residues. Trimming removed 4 bases from V and 4 bases from J; junction bases left unmatched: 7. Here the CDR3 reads CASSNSGGAGNTIYF. CDR3 coding DNA: TGTGCCAGCAGCAACTCAGGGGGCGCCGGAAACACCATATATTTT.

This clone was detected a few times. The chain joins TRBV4-1 to TRBJ2-1; 12 nucleotides match TRBD1. The J segment lost 8 bases and the V segment lost 4 bases, leaving 9 bases of the junction unmatched. Per the germline V gene, CDR1 is MGHRA and CDR2 is YSYEKL. CDR3 size: 16 residues. The CDR3 loop is CASSPAGTGGWDEQFF. The CDR3, as DNA: TGCGCCAGCAGCCCAGCGGGGACAGGGGGCTGGGATGAGCAGTTCTTC.

This rearrangement joins TRBV29-1 to TRBJ2-3; 9 bases fit TRBD2. The CDR3 is 15 amino acids. The V and J ends lost 6 bases and 5 bases, in that order; junction bases with no gene match: 12. The germline CDR1 and CDR2 sequences are SQVTM and ANQGSEA. This CDR3 reads CSVNPGLAIGDTQYF. CDR3 DNA sequence: TGCAGCGTCAATCCCGGACTAGCGATCGGAGATACGCAGTATTTT.

This clone has a single count. The chain joins TRBV10-3 to TRBJ2-7, with 7 bases fitting TRBD1. Germline CDR1 and CDR2: ENHRY and SYGVKD. This CDR3 is built from 12 residues. The V gene end was trimmed by 6 bases and the J gene end by 6 bases; junction bases not matched to a gene: 5. The CDR3 DNA reads as TGTGCCATCAGGAACAGGGGAAGCGAGCAGTACTTC. Translation gives CAIRNRGSEQYF.

The V gene is TRBV7-9, the J gene TRBJ2-7; D perhaps matches TRBD2 (5 bases). Germline lookup yields CDR1 SEHNR and CDR2 FQNEAQ (reference sequence). The V end was cut by 4 bases, the J end by 4 bases, with 8 bases between. The CDR3 length is 12 residues. The CDR3 is CASSSLDYEQYF. The CDR3 coding sequence is TGTGCCAGCAGCTCACTAGATTACGAGCAGTACTTC.

The rearrangement uses TRBV4-2 and TRBJ2-1; D gene ambiguous. Germline V lookup: CDR1 LGHNA, CDR2 YNFKEQ. The CDR3 is 17 amino acids. V was pared by 1 base and J by 0 bases, with 13 bases between. DNA for the CDR3: TGTGCCAGCAGCCAAGTTCACGCGCGTATCTCCTACAATGAGCAGTTCTTC. Its translation: CASSQVHARISYNEQFF.

The chain carries TRBV19 and TRBJ2-1, with a weak D call TRBD2 (6 bases). Germline CDR1 LNHDA, CDR2 SQIVND (reference sequence). The CDR3 covers 16 residues. Trimming removed 1 base from V and 4 bases from J, with 14 bases in between. CDR3 nucleotide sequence: TGTGCCAGTAGTATAGTGGGGACTTACGAGTACAATGAGCAGTTCTTC. It encodes CASSIVGTYEYNEQFF.

This chain links TRBV18 with TRBJ2-3, with 9 bases fitting TRBD2. The CDR3 is 15 amino acids. The germline V gene encodes CDR1 KGHSH and CDR2 LQKENI. V dropped 6 bases and J dropped 3; count of bases not matched to a gene: 7. Written as DNA, the CDR3 is TGTGCCAGCTCGTCATTAGCGGGGGTTACAGATACGCAGTATTTT. Its translation is CASSSLAGVTDTQYF.

V is TRBV4-1 and J is TRBJ2-3; D is undetermined. Germline CDR1 is MGHRA and CDR2 is YSYEKL. This CDR3 spans 14 amino acids. V dropped 0 bases and J dropped 1 base, with 5 bases sitting between them. In DNA form, the CDR3 reads TGCGCCAGCAGCCAAGATAGTCGCACAGATACGCAGTATTTT. Translated: CASSQDSRTDTQYF.